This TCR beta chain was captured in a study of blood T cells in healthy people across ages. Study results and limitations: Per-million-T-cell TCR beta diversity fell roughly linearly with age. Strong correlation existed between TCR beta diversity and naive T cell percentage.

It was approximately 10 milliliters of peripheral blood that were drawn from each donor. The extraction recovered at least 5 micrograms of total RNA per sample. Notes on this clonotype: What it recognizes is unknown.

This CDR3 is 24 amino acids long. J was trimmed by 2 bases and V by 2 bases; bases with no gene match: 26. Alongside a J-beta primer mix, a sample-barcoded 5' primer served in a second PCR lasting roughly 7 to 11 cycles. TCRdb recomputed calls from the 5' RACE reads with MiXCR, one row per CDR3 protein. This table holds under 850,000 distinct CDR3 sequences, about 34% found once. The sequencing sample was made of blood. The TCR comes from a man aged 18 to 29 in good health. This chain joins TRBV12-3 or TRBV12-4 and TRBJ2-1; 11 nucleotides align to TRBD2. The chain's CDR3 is CASSLPRLRSGGAFWGQAYNEQFF. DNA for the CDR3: TGTGCCAGCAGTTTACCCCGGCTCCGTAGCGGGGGGGCCTTTTGGGGTCAGGCCTACAATGAGCAGTTCTTC.